Sequencing of this T cell receptor beta chain was carried out in a study of a mutant IDH1 vaccine in newly diagnosed glioma. As for the study in general: Earlier therapy was either radiotherapy, temozolomide, or both, and most got both.

The ends were cut back, 7 bases at V and 5 bases at J, with 17 bases in the middle. CDR3 length: 14 residues. Germline lookup yields CDR1 SNHLY and CDR2 FYNNEI. Here immunoSEQ multiplex PCR was the method, and the copy in TCRdb shows in-frame clones only, minus some. The sample holds more than 55,000 clones, roughly three quarters seen once. This clone has more than one count but fewer than ten. The antigen is unknown. The time point: week 23, last vaccination. Vaccination used 300 ug of mutant IDH1 20-mer peptide per dose, with topical imiquimod. New WHO grade 3 or 4 astrocytomas that were IDH1-mutant and ATRX-lost occurred in the donors.

This material consisted of PBMCs, taken from a glioma patient whose treatment included an IDH1 peptide vaccine. The J gene is TRBJ1-1, the V gene TRBV2, with a possible D match to TRBD1 (6 bases). The sequence derives from a woman aged 40 to 55 with glioma. Some clones in this sample may be carry-over from other donors' samples. CDR3 bases: TGTGCCAGCACCCCAGGTGGGGGGCGAACTGAAGCTTTCTTT. This sequence encodes CASTPGGGRTEAFF.